Following are 28 T cell receptor beta chains from one sample sequenced in a study of spatial heterogeneity in lung cancer. TCRdb re-called the 5' RACE reads with MiXCR, one entry per CDR3 protein. This table holds tens of thousands of distinct CDR3 sequences, 4.5% to 7.5% found once. Time point specified: blood at routine non-recurrence follow-up after resection. Frozen PBMC, nontumor lung or tumor provided whole RNA, which was sequenced unsorted. Sequencing used PBMCs, obtained at follow-up. The receptors here all came from a male donor with early-stage non-small cell lung cancer.

Many counts were recorded for this clonotype. V usage is TRBV6-2 or TRBV6-3 and J usage is TRBJ2-2; D might be TRBD2 (6 bases). V was cut by 6 bases and J by 1 base, with 12 bases left in between. The CDR3 sequence is 15 residues long. Germline CDR1 reads MNHEY; CDR2 reads SVGEGT. The CDR3 region has the DNA TGTGCCAGCAGCGAACCGACTAGGAACACCGGGGAGCTGTTTTTT. It yields the protein CASSEPTRNTGELFF.

There are many counts of this clonotype. The chain is built from TRBV29-1 and TRBJ2-2; D not certain. This CDR3 is 15 amino acids long. Germline assignment: CDR1 SQVTM and CDR2 ANQGSEA. V was shortened by 6 bases and J by 4 bases, with 18 bases between the two germline ends. The CDR3 nucleotides read TGCAGCGTCCGGACCTTGGACCAAGGCACCGGGGAGCTGTTTTTT. Its protein product is CSVRTLDQGTGELFF.

In its sample, this clonotype was seen many times. V is TRBV15 and J is TRBJ1-1; D perhaps matches TRBD1 (5 bases). The CDR3 is made up of 14 amino acids. Germline V CDR1 and CDR2: LNHNV, YYDKDF (reference sequence). V lost 4 bases, J lost 1 base, and 10 bases lay in between. In nucleotides, the CDR3 is TGTGCCACCAGCAAACATGGGGCGAACACTGAAGCTTTCTTT. Protein: CATSKHGANTEAFF.

In its sample, this clonotype was seen many times. The CDR3 DNA is TGTGCCACCAGTGAAGGGGGAATGAACACTGAAGCTTTCTTT. Protein product: CATSEGGMNTEAFF. V gene TRBV24-1 combines with J gene TRBJ1-1; possible D gene TRBD1, 6 bases. With 4 bases removed from V and 0 bases from J, the gap between germline ends came to 8 bases. Germline lookup yields CDR1 KGHDR and CDR2 SFDVKD. The CDR3 has 14 residues.

By share, this clonotype ranks as medium-sized. The V call is TRBV27, the J call TRBJ1-2, with D uncertain. Trimming pared 1 base from V and 8 bases from J, leaving 14 bases between. Germline values: CDR1 MNHEY, CDR2 SMNVEV (reference sequence). There are 14 residues in the CDR3. Here the CDR3 reads CASSLLVDAPGYTF. The CDR3 region has the DNA TGTGCCAGCAGTTTATTAGTCGACGCTCCAGGCTACACCTTC.

At least ten counts were recorded for this clonotype. The chain joins TRBV7-2 to TRBJ2-3; no reliable D call. CDR1 is SGHTA, CDR2 FQGNSA, per germline. CDR3 length equals 14 residues. V was cut by 2 bases and J by 2 bases, with 8 bases left in between. The CDR3 DNA is TGTGCCAGCAGCTTATACCCTTACACAGATACGCAGTATTTT. Encoded protein: CASSLYPYTDTQYF.

This clonotype was counted ten times or more. The chain recombines TRBV10-3 with TRBJ2-5, with D possibly matching TRBD2 (5 bases). The V gene's germline CDR1 is ENHRY and CDR2 SYGVKD. Deletions cut 11 bases from V and 2 bases from J, with 24 bases between. CDR3 length: 16 residues. CDR3 DNA: TGTGCCGTACGGGAAGCTCTTTCCCTCGATCAAGAGACCCAGTACTTC. Translating gives CAVREALSLDQETQYF.

The table lists this clonotype with many counts. The chain uses TRBV20-1 and TRBJ2-3, with D unclear. Per germline, CDR1 DFQATT and CDR2 SNEGSKA (reference sequence). CDR3 size: 10 residues. CDR3 DNA: TGCAGCTCTGACACAGATACGCAGTATTTT. It translates to CSSDTDTQYF.

The J gene is TRBJ2-3, the V gene TRBV20-1, with 10 bases identical to TRBD2. The length of the CDR3 is 14 residues. After removal of 7 bases from V and 5 bases from J, the junction contained 9 bases not matched to a gene. Germline V gene data show CDR1 as DFQATT and CDR2 as SNEGSKA (reference sequence). CDR3: CSGQREGWGDTQYF. For the CDR3, the DNA is TGCAGTGGTCAGCGGGAGGGATGGGGAGATACGCAGTATTTT.

Ten or more counts support this clonotype. The chain has TRBV7-8 and TRBJ2-7; tentative D call: TRBD1 (6 bases). This CDR3 is built from 14 residues. Between the trimmed V and J ends, which lost 1 base and 5 bases, there was a span of 12 bases. The V gene's germline CDR1 is SGHVS and CDR2 FQNEAQ. CDR3 bases: TGTGCCAGCAGCTTAGGGTCGAACAGGGACGAGCAGTACTTC. This sequence encodes CASSLGSNRDEQYF.

The chain joins TRBV23-1 to TRBJ2-7, with a weak D call TRBD1 (5 bases). TRBV23-1 counts as an open reading frame of uncertain function. V gave up 0 bases and J gave up 0 bases, with 27 bases separating them. This CDR3 is 21 amino acids long. The CDR3 sequence: CASSQSALGFNKTVPSYEQYV. Here the CDR3 DNA reads TGCGCCAGCAGTCAATCCGCGCTCGGTTTTAATAAGACAGTACCCTCCTACGAGCAGTACGTC.

By sample fraction, this clonotype is medium-sized (0.01 to 0.1%). The J gene is TRBJ1-3, the V gene TRBV6-2 or TRBV6-3; D is possibly TRBD1 (6 bases). The CDR3 contains 14 residues. The germline V gene encodes CDR1 MNHEY and CDR2 SVGEGT. The germline V and J ends were trimmed by 6 bases and 3 bases, with 12 bases remaining between them. This chain's CDR3 is CASSSGTNGNTIYF. CDR3 DNA sequence: TGTGCCAGCAGCTCCGGGACAAATGGAAACACCATATATTTT.

This clonotype showed up many times. The chain joins TRBV20-1 to TRBJ1-2; no firm D call. The CDR3 runs to 12 residues. The V gene lost 4 bases and the J gene lost 8 bases, with 14 bases spanning the gap. Germline V gene sequence: CDR1 DFQATT, CDR2 SNEGSKA (reference sequence). CDR3 nucleotide sequence: TGCAGTGCTACGACGGAGACTCCCGGCTACACCTTC. It encodes CSATTETPGYTF.

This clonotype appeared many times. V and J are TRBV5-5 and TRBJ2-1; 7 bases match TRBD2. The J segment lost 7 bases and the V segment lost 1 base, leaving 5 bases of the junction unmatched. From germline, CDR1 is SGHKS and CDR2 YYEKEE (reference sequence). This CDR3 has 14 amino acids. This CDR3 reads CASSLTTSENEQFF. In DNA, the CDR3 is TGTGCCAGCAGCTTGACTACTAGCGAGAATGAGCAGTTCTTC.

V usage is TRBV2 and J usage is TRBJ2-1, with D tentatively TRBD2 (6 bases). The CDR3 loop spans 13 amino acids. Germline-derived CDR1 and CDR2 are SNHLY and FYNNEI. Trimming removed 8 bases at V and 2 bases at J, with 10 bases between. For the CDR3, the DNA is TGTGCCAGCGTCGGGAGCCCCTACAATGAGCAGTTCTTC. It translates to CASVGSPYNEQFF.

This clonotype showed up many times. The chain links TRBV10-3 to TRBJ1-1; 9 bases align to TRBD1. The trim removed 3 bases at V and 5 bases at J, leaving 7 bases unmatched. CDR1 ENHRY and CDR2 SYGVKD come from the germline V gene. The CDR3 extends over 15 amino acids. CDR3 bases: TGTGCCATCAGTGACGAGGGACAGGGCCGAACTGAAGCTTTCTTT. This sequence encodes CAISDEGQGRTEAFF.

This clonotype came up a few times. This chain connects TRBV7-2 to TRBJ2-1, with D perhaps matching TRBD1 (5 bases). CDR3 length equals 14 residues. The germline V and J ends were trimmed by 4 bases and 3 bases, with 10 bases remaining between them. Germline V lookup: CDR1 SGHTA, CDR2 FQGNSA. DNA for the CDR3: TGTGCCAGCAGCTCCAGGGTTGTCTACAATGAGCAGTTCTTC. Translation: CASSSRVVYNEQFF.

This clonotype was found a few times. V usage is TRBV20-1 and J usage is TRBJ2-1, with 7 bases matching TRBD2. Germline trimming cut 6 bases from V and 7 bases from J; bases unmatched to any gene: 12. Germline V gene sequence: CDR1 DFQATT, CDR2 SNEGSKA (reference sequence). The CDR3 is 14 amino acids. Written as DNA, the CDR3 is TGCAGTGCCTTTGCCAGCGGGGTGGGGAATGAGCAGTTCTTC. Its protein product is CSAFASGVGNEQFF.

This clonotype was seen repeatedly, ten times or more. This chain links TRBV29-1 with TRBJ2-3; 10 positions agree with TRBD2. CDR3 length: 17 residues. Germline V CDR1 and CDR2: SQVTM, ANQGSEA. The ends lost 6 bases at V and 0 bases at J; junction bases unmatched: 12. The CDR3, as DNA: TGCAGCGTGATTAGCGGGGGGATGGCCTCTAGCACAGATACGCAGTATTTT. It codes for CSVISGGMASSTDTQYF.

This clonotype has ten or more counts. This chain uses TRBV5-1 with TRBJ2-3; D unresolved. This CDR3 has 14 residues. Germline CDR1 reads SGHRS; CDR2 reads YFSETQ. V dropped 3 bases and J dropped 0 bases, with 8 bases sitting between them. CDR3 DNA sequence: TGCGCCAGCAGCTCAGACATTAGCACAGATACGCAGTATTTT. It specifies CASSSDISTDTQYF.

This clonotype was seen at least ten times. This chain uses TRBV23-1 with TRBJ2-7; no clear D gene. TRBV23-1 is given ORF status, its function remaining uncertain. V was shortened by 6 bases and J by 3 bases, with 12 bases between the two germline ends. CDR3 length: 13 amino acids. Here the CDR3 DNA reads TGCGCCAGCAGGACCGGTCGGGTCTACGAGCAGTACGTC. Protein product: CASRTGRVYEQYV.

The CDR3 DNA sequence: TGTGCCAGCAGTTACTCGAGTTCAGACACAGATACGCAGTATTTT. Its translation is CASSYSSSDTDTQYF. The rearrangement joins TRBV6-2 or TRBV6-3 to TRBJ2-3; D not resolved. V was clipped by 0 bases and J by 2 bases, with 9 bases between them. Looked up from germline, CDR1 is MNHEY and CDR2 is SVGEGT. The CDR3 loop spans 15 amino acids.

At least ten counts were recorded for this clonotype. The chain uses TRBV19 and TRBJ2-1, with D possibly matching TRBD1 (5 bases). Trimming pared 1 base from V and 3 bases from J, leaving 7 bases between. This CDR3 region has 14 residues. CDR1 and CDR2 (germline): LNHDA, SQIVND (reference sequence). The CDR3 region is CASSIGRVYNEQFF. In DNA, the CDR3 is TGTGCCAGTAGTATAGGCAGGGTCTACAATGAGCAGTTCTTC.

This clonotype has a count of ten or more. The chain employs TRBV11-2 and TRBJ2-1; TRBD1 might be the D (6 bases). This CDR3 has 16 residues. In germline, CDR1 is SGHAT, CDR2 FQNNGV. Trimming removed 4 bases at V and 0 bases at J, with 13 bases between. Here the CDR3 DNA reads TGTGCCAGCAGCTATTCCCGGGACACCTCCTACAATGAGCAGTTCTTC. It codes for CASSYSRDTSYNEQFF.

This clonotype has at least ten counts. The V call is TRBV7-2, the J call TRBJ2-2, with D perhaps TRBD2 (5 bases). The germline V gene has CDR1 SGHTA and CDR2 FQGNSA. CDR3 length equals 13 residues. V lost 2 bases and J lost 7, with 8 bases in between. Here the CDR3 reads CASSLHSGGELFF. The CDR3 coding sequence is TGTGCCAGCAGCTTACACAGCGGCGGGGAGCTGTTTTTT.

This clonotype has a handful of counts. J is TRBJ1-1 and V is TRBV11-1, with no clear D. The germline V gene encodes CDR1 SGHAT and CDR2 FQDESV (reference sequence). V lost 4 bases and J lost 0, with 3 bases in between. The CDR3 covers 12 residues. CDR3 DNA sequence: TGTGCCAGCAGCTACATGAACACTGAAGCTTTCTTT. Its protein is CASSYMNTEAFF.

This clonotype was counted ten times or more. This chain connects TRBV20-1 to TRBJ2-1; 9 nucleotides agree with TRBD2. The germline gives CDR1 DFQATT, CDR2 SNEGSKA (reference sequence). V shed 1 base, J shed 7 bases, and the junction held 8 bases outside the gene matches. CDR3 size: 15 residues. The DNA for the CDR3 is TGCAGTGCTAGAGCTGGATTAGCGGGAGAAAATGAGCAGTTCTTC. Translated: CSARAGLAGENEQFF.

This clonotype was detected ten times or more. The V call is TRBV7-2, the J call TRBJ2-4; TRBD1 matches at 7 bases. CDR1 and CDR2 (germline): SGHTA, FQGNSA. The CDR3 sequence is 16 residues long. V trimming: 5 bases; J trimming: 3 bases; junction bases outside the gene matches: 10. This CDR3 is CASSLTRQGGKNIQYF. DNA for the CDR3: TGTGCCAGCAGCCTCACTCGACAGGGCGGCAAAAACATTCAGTACTTC.